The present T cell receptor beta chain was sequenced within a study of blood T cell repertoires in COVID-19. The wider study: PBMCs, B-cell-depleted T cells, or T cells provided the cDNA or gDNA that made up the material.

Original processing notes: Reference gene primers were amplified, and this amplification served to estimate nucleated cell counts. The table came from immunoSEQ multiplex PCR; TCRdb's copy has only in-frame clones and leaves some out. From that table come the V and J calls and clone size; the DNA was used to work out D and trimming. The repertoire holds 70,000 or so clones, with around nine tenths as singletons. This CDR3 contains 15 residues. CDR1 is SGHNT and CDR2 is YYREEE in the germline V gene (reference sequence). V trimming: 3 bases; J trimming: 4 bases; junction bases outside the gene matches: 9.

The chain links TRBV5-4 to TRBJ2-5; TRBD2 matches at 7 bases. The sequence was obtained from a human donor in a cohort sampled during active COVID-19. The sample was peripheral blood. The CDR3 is CASSSALGGGETQYF. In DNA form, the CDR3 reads TGTGCCAGCAGCTCCGCTCTTGGCGGGGGAGAGACCCAGTACTTC.